This is a list of T cell receptor beta chains from one sample in a study of T cells in Graves' hyperthyroidism and ophthalmopathy. A single record per CDR3 protein comes from TCRdb applying MiXCR to the multiplex PCR reads. The sample lists about 400,000 distinct CDR3 sequences, 11% to 15% occurring once. Sequenced: blood. These receptors came from a man aged 45 to 65 with Graves' ophthalmopathy. Both conserved end residues are part of each CDR3. Each record gives: CDR3 protein, CDR3 DNA, clone size, V gene, J gene, D gene. A D gene is named only where the DNA matches it firmly. Rows may omit the clone size; those that give it use once, few, many or a size class.

CDR3aa: CASSPGSTQYF; CDR3nt: TGTGCCAGCAGCCCCGGTAGTACGCAGTATTTT; abundance: many; v_gene: TRBV11-3; j_gene: TRBJ2-3; d_gene: -
CDR3aa: CASSLRTYNSPLHF; CDR3nt: TGTGCCAGCAGCCTCCGGACTTATAATTCACCCCTCCACTTT; abundance: many; v_gene: TRBV11-2; j_gene: TRBJ1-6; d_gene: -
CDR3aa: CASSQDGQYEQYF; CDR3nt: TGTGCCAGCAGCCAAGATGGCCAGTACGAGCAGTACTTC; abundance: few; v_gene: TRBV3-1; j_gene: TRBJ2-7; d_gene: -
CDR3aa: CSARVPSGRETQYF; CDR3nt: TGCAGTGCTAGAGTCCCTAGCGGGAGGGAGACCCAGTACTTC; abundance: many; v_gene: TRBV20-1; j_gene: TRBJ2-5; d_gene: TRBD2
CDR3aa: CAISEFGAGSGYTF; CDR3nt: TGTGCCATCAGTGAGTTTGGAGCGGGTAGTGGCTACACCTTC; abundance: -; v_gene: TRBV10-3; j_gene: TRBJ1-2; d_gene: -
CDR3aa: CSAEGQDAAYEQYF; CDR3nt: TGCAGTGCCGAGGGGCAGGACGCGGCCTACGAGCAGTACTTC; abundance: -; v_gene: TRBV20-1; j_gene: TRBJ2-7; d_gene: -
CDR3aa: CASSQERLEQFF; CDR3nt: TGTGCCAGCAGCCAAGAGAGGCTTGAGCAGTTCTTC; abundance: many; v_gene: TRBV3-1; j_gene: TRBJ2-1; d_gene: -
CDR3aa: CSAKGQGAKGGEKLFF; CDR3nt: TGCAGTGCTAAAGGACAGGGGGCCAAGGGTGGTGAAAAACTGTTTTTT; abundance: -; v_gene: TRBV20-1; j_gene: TRBJ1-4; d_gene: TRBD1
CDR3aa: CAWSVRLKDTQYF; CDR3nt: TGTGCCTGGAGTGTACGACTCAAAGATACGCAGTATTTT; abundance: many; v_gene: TRBV30; j_gene: TRBJ2-3; d_gene: -
CDR3aa: CAWGLIAGHEQYF; CDR3nt: TGTGCCTGGGGGCTCATCGCAGGGCACGAGCAGTACTTC; abundance: many; v_gene: TRBV30; j_gene: TRBJ2-7; d_gene: -
CDR3aa: CASSLLAGARGVPQYF; CDR3nt: TGTGCCAGCAGCCTCCTAGCGGGAGCACGAGGAGTTCCGCAGTATTTT; abundance: -; v_gene: TRBV7-3; j_gene: TRBJ2-3; d_gene: TRBD2
CDR3aa: CASREPAGTGGSLGNVLTF; CDR3nt: TGTGCCAGCAGGGAACCGGCCGGGACAGGGGGCTCTTTGGGCAACGTCCTGACTTTC; abundance: -; v_gene: TRBV28; j_gene: TRBJ2-6; d_gene: TRBD1
CDR3aa: CSARAGGSPDTQYF; CDR3nt: TGCAGTGCTAGAGCGGGAGGATCTCCAGATACGCAGTATTTT; abundance: few; v_gene: TRBV20-1; j_gene: TRBJ2-3; d_gene: TRBD2
CDR3aa: CASSISRSGIQYF; CDR3nt: TGTGCCAGCAGCATCTCCAGGAGTGGCATTCAGTACTTC; abundance: few; v_gene: TRBV7-3; j_gene: TRBJ2-4; d_gene: -
CDR3aa: CASSQDLRRSTYEQFF; CDR3nt: TGTGCCAGCAGCCAAGATCTTCGAAGATCCACCTATGAGCAGTTCTTC; abundance: many; v_gene: TRBV14; j_gene: TRBJ2-1; d_gene: -